This paragraph reports one T cell receptor beta chain. This specimen belongs to a study of blood T cell repertoires in COVID-19. Across the whole study: The study drew acute and convalescent COVID-19 samples from the United States, Italy and Spain. T cells, B-cell-depleted T cells, or PBMCs supplied cDNA or gDNA.

Germline V gene data show CDR1 as SQVTM and CDR2 as ANQGSEA. The ends lost 7 bases at V and 4 bases at J; junction bases unmatched: 6. The CDR3 is 12 amino acids. Participant-given clinical history determined each cohort assignment. Recovery meant two consecutive negative NP/OP PCR tests, professional clearance, or resolved symptoms. Repertoires were generated with immunoSEQ multiplex PCR, while TCRdb's copy carries only in-frame clones and drops some. Of roughly 360,000 clones listed, roughly 86% are singletons. Sequencing was performed on PBMCs or T cells enriched from blood (not recorded which). This clonotype was obtained from a young man who had recovered from COVID-19. V gene TRBV29-1 combines with J gene TRBJ1-2; 7 bases fit TRBD1. In DNA, the CDR3 is TGCAGCGCTTGGTGGGACAGCTATGGCTACACCTTC. Its protein is CSAWWDSYGYTF.